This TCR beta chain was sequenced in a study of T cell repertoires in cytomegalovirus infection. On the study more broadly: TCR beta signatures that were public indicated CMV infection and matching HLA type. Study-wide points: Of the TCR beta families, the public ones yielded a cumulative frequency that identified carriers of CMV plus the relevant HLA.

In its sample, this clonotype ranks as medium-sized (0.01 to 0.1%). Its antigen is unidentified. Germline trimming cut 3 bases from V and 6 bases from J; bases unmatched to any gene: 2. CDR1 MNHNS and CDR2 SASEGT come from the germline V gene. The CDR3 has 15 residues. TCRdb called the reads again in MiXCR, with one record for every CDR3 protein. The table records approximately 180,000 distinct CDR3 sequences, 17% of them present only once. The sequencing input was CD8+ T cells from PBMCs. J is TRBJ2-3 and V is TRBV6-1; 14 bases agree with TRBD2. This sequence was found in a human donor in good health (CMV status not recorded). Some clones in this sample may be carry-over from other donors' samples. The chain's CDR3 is CASSETSGGADTQYF. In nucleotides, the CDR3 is TGTGCCAGCAGTGAGACTAGCGGGGGGGCGGATACGCAGTATTTT.